The following is a TCR beta chain sequence with its context. This specimen comes from a study of blood T cell repertoires in COVID-19. Looking at the study overall: The United States, Italy and Spain supplied acute and convalescent COVID-19 samples. T cells, B-cell-depleted T cells, or PBMCs provided the cDNA or gDNA that served as material.

Germline CDR1 and CDR2: DFQATT and SNEGSKA (reference sequence). The CDR3 has 16 residues. Trimming cost V 3 bases and J 0 bases, with 17 bases left between them. Authors' processing steps: Nucleated cell counts were estimated from reference gene primer amplification. The repertoire was sequenced with immunoSEQ multiplex PCR; TCRdb's copy has only in-frame clones and lacks some. The V and J calls and the clone size are those of that table, but D and trimming were determined from the DNA. Of 55,000 to 80,000 clones in the sample, approximately 80% were seen once. The chain combines TRBV20-1 with TRBJ1-1; weak D call: TRBD1 (5 bases). The receptor was isolated from a man aged 65 to 79 with acute or convalescent COVID-19. The sequenced sample was peripheral blood. DNA of the CDR3: TGCAGTGCTAGTACCGGGGGTAGGCCCCTGAACACTGAAGCTTTCTTT. Its protein product is CSASTGGRPLNTEAFF.